The entry below gives a single T cell receptor (beta chain) sequence along with its context. There are 15 residues in the CDR3. Germline V gene lookup returns CDR1 SGHRS and CDR2 YFSETQ. The germline V and J ends were trimmed by 4 bases and 11 bases, with 21 bases remaining between them. This record belongs to a study of blood T cell repertoires in COVID-19. The overall study: T cells, B-cell-depleted T cells, or PBMCs supplied cDNA or gDNA.

Some clones are missing from TCRdb's copy, which holds only in-frame ones; the method was immunoSEQ multiplex PCR. Of fewer than 150,000 clones detected, less than 90% appear once; the ten largest clones hold 6% to 9.5%. Sequencing was carried out using peripheral blood. The receptor was derived from a man between 65 and 85 years old who had recovered from COVID-19. The rearrangement links TRBV5-1 to TRBJ1-4; D is perhaps TRBD1 (6 bases). CDR3 DNA: TGCGCCAGCAGCGAAACAGGCGGGGGCGCGCGGAAACTGTTTTTT. Translating gives CASSETGGGARKLFF.